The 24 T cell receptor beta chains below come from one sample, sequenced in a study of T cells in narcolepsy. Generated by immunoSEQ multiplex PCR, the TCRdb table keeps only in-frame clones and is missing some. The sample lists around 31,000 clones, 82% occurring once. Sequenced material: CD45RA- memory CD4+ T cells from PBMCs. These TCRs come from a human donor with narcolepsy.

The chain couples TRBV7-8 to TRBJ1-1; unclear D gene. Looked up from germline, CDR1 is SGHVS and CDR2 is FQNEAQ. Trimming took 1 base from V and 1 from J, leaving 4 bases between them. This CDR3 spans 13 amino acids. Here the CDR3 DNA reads TGTGCCAGCAGCTTAGACACGAACACTGAAGCTTTCTTT. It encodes CASSLDTNTEAFF.

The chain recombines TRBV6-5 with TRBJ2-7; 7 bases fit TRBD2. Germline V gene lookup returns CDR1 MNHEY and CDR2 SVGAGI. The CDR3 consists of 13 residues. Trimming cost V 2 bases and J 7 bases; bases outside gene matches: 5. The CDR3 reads CASSYRAGVEQYF. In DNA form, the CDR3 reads TGTGCCAGCAGTTACCGGGCGGGGGTTGAGCAGTACTTC.

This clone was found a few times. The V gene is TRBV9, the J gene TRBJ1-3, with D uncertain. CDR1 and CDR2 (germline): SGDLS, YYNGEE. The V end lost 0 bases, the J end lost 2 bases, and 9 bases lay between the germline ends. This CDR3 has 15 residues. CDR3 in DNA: TGTGCCAGCAGCGTAGAGGGCAGCCCTGGAAACACCATATATTTT. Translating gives CASSVEGSPGNTIYF.

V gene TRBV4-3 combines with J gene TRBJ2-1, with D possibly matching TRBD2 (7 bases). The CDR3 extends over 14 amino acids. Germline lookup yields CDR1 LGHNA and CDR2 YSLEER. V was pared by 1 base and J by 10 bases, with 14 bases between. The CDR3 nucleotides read TGCGCCAGCAGCCAAGGAGGGGGAGGGACAGAGCAGTTCTTC. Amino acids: CASSQGGGGTEQFF.

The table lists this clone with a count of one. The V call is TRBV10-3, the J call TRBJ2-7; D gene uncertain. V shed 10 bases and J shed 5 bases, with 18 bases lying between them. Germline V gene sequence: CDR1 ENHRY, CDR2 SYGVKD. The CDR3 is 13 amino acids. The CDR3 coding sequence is TGTGCCACCCAGACCCGCGCAGAAGACGAGCAGTACTTC. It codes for CATQTRAEDEQYF.

CDR3 loop: CASSLPGSPLHF. In DNA form, the CDR3 reads TGTGCCAGCAGCTTGCCGGGTTCACCCCTCCACTTT. The V call is TRBV6-5, the J call TRBJ1-6; D not resolved. V lost 6 bases, J lost 9 bases, and 9 bases lay in between. The CDR3 contains 12 residues. Germline values: CDR1 MNHEY, CDR2 SVGAGI.

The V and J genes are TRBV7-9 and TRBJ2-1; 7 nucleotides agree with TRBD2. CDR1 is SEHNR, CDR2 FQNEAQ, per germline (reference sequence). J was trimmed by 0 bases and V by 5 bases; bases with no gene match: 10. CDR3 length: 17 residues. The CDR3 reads CASSLVRGVGSYNEQFF. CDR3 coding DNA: TGTGCCAGCAGCCTGGTTCGGGGGGTAGGCTCCTACAATGAGCAGTTCTTC.

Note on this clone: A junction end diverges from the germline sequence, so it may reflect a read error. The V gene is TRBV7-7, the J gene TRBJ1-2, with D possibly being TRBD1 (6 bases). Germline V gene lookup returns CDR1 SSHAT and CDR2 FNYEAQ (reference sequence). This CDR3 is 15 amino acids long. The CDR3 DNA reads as TGTGCTAGCAGCCAAAAAACAGGGAGGCCTGATGGCTACACCTTC. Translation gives CASSQKTGRPDGYTF.

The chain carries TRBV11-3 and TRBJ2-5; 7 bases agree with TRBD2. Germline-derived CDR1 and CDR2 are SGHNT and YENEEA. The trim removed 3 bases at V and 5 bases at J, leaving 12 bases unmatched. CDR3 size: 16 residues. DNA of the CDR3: TGTGCCAGCAGCTTCGGCGGTACTAGCGAGGTGGAGACCCAGTACTTC. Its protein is CASSFGGTSEVETQYF.

In nucleotides, the CDR3 is TGTGCCAGCAGCCCGTTGCCGGGCAGAACTAATTCACCCCTCCACTTT. Translation: CASSPLPGRTNSPLHF. V and J are TRBV7-2 and TRBJ1-6; no reliable D call. The V gene lost 5 bases and the J gene lost 6 bases, with 17 bases spanning the gap. Germline V lookup: CDR1 SGHTA, CDR2 FQGNSA. The CDR3 loop spans 16 amino acids.

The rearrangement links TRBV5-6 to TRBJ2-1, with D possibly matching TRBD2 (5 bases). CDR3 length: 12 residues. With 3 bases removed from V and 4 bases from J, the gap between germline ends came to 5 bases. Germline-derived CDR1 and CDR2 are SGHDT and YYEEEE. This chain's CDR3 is CASSSGYNEQFF. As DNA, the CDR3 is TGTGCCAGCAGCTCGGGATACAATGAGCAGTTCTTC.

In nucleotides, the CDR3 is TGCGCCAGCAGCTCGGCACAGGGACGGGGCTACACCTTC. It yields the protein CASSSAQGRGYTF. V usage is TRBV5-1 and J usage is TRBJ1-2; a possible D gene is TRBD1 (6 bases). V shed 3 bases and J shed 8 bases, with 14 bases lying between them. Germline CDR1 SGHRS, CDR2 YFSETQ. The CDR3 has 13 amino acids. The full variable domain, with the rest looked up from reference TRBV5-1 and TRBJ1-2, is KAGVTQTPRYLIKTRGQQVTLSCSPISGHRSVSWYQQTPGQGLQFLFEYFSETQRNKGNFPGRFSGRQFSNSRSEMNVSTLELGDSALYLCASSSAQGRGYTFGSGTRLTVV.

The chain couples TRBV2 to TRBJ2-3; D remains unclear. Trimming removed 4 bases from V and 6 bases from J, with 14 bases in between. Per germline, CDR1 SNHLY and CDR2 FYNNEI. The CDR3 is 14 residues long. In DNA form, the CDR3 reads TGTGCCAGCAGTGCCCTCGGATACGGGGATACGCAGTATTTT. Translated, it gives CASSALGYGDTQYF. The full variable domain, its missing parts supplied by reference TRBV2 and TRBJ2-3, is EPEVTQTPSHQVTQMGQEVILRCVPISNHLYFYWYRQILGQKVEFLVSFYNNEISEKSEIFDDQFSVERPDGSNFTLKIRSTKLEDSAMYFCASSALGYGDTQYFGPGTRLTVL.

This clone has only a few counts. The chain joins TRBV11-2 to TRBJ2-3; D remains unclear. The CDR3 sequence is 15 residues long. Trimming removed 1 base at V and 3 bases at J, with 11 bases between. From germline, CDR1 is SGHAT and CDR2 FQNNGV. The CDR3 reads CASSLVVGRTDTQYF. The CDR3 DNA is TGTGCCAGCAGCTTAGTGGTAGGAAGGACAGATACGCAGTATTTT.

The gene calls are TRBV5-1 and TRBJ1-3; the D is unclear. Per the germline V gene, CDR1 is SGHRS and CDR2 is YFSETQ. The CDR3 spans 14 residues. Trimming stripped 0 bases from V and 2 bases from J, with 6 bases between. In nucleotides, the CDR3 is TGCGCCAGCAGCTTGGATGGGACTGGAAACACCATATATTTT. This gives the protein CASSLDGTGNTIYF.

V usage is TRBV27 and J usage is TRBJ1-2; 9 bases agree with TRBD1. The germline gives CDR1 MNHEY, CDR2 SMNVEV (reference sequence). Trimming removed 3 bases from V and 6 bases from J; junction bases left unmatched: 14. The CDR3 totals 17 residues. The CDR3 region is CASSFFLGGQGFNGYTF. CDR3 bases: TGTGCCAGCAGTTTTTTCTTAGGGGGACAGGGTTTCAATGGCTACACCTTC.

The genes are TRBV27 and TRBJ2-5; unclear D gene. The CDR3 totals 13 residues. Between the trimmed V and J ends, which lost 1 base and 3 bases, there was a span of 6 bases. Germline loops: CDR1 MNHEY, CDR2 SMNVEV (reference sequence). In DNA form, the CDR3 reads TGTGCCAGCAGTTTATGGGTGGAAGAGACCCAGTACTTC. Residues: CASSLWVEETQYF.

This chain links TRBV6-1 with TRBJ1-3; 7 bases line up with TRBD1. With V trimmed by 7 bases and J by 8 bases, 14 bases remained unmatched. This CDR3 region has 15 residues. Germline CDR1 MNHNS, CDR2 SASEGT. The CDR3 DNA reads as TGTGCCAGCACAAGGGGGGGACAGAGCTCCGACACCATATATTTT. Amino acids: CASTRGGQSSDTIYF.

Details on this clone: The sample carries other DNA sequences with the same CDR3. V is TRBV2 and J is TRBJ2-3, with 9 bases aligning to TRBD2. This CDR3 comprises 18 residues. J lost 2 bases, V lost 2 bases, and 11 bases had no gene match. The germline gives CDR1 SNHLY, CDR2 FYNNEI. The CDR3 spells CASSEPLFSGGVTDTQYF. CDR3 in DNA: TGTGCCAGCAGTGAACCCCTGTTTAGCGGGGGAGTCACAGATACGCAGTATTTT.

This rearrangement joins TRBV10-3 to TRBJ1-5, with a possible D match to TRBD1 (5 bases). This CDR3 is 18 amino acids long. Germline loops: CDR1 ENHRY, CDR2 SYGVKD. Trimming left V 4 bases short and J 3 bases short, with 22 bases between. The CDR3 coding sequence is TGTGCCATCAGTGGGGACCGACCGGGAAATATAAACAATCAGCCCCAGCATTTT. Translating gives CAISGDRPGNINNQPQHF.

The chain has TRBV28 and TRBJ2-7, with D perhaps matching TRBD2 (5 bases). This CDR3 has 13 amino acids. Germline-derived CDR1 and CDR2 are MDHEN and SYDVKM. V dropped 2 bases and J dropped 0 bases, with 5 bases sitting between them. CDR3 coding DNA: TGTGCCAGCAGTTTAGGGAGCTCCTACGAGCAGTACTTC. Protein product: CASSLGSSYEQYF.

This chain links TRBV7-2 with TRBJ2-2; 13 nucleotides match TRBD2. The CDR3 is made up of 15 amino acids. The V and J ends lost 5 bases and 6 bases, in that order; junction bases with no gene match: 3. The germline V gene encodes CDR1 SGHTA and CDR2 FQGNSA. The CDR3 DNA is TGTGCCAGCAGCCGGACTAGCGGGGGAGCCGGGGAGCTGTTTTTT. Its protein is CASSRTSGGAGELFF.

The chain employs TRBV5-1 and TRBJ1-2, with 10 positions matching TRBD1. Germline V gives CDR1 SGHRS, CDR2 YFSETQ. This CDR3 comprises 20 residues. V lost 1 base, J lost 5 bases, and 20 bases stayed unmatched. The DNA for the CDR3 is TGCGCCAGCAGCTTGCTGCCCCCCACACGAGACAGGGGGCAGGGGTATGGCTACACCTTC. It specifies CASSLLPPTRDRGQGYGYTF.

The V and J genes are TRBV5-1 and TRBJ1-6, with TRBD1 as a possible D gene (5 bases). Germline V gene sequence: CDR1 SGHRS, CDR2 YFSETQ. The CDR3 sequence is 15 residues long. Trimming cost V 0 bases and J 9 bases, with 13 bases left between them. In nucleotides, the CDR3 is TGCGCCAGCAGCTTGGATTCGGGGGTTCCTTCACCCCTCCACTTT. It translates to CASSLDSGVPSPLHF. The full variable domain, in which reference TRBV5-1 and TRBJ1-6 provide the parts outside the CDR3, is KAGVTQTPRYLIKTRGQQVTLSCSPISGHRSVSWYQQTPGQGLQFLFEYFSETQRNKGNFPGRFSGRQFSNSRSEMNVSTLELGDSALYLCASSLDSGVPSPLHFGNGTRLTVT.